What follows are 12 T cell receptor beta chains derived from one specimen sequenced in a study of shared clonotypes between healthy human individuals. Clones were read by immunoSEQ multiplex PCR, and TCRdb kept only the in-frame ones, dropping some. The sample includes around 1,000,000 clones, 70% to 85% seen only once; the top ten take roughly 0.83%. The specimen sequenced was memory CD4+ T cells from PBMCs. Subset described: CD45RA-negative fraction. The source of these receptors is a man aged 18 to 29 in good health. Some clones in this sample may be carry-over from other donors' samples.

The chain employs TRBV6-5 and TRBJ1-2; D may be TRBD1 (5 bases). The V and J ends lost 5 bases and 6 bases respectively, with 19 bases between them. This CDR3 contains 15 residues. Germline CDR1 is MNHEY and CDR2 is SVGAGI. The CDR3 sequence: CASSRFFTGLDGYTF. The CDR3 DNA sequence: TGTGCCAGCAGTCGGTTCTTCACGGGGCTAGATGGCTACACCTTC.

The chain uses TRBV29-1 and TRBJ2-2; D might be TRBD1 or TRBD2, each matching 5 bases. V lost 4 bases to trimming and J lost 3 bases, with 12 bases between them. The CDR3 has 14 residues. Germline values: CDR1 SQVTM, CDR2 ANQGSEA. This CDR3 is CSVGGRGDTGELFF. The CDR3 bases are TGCAGCGTTGGAGGACGAGGGGACACCGGGGAGCTGTTTTTT.

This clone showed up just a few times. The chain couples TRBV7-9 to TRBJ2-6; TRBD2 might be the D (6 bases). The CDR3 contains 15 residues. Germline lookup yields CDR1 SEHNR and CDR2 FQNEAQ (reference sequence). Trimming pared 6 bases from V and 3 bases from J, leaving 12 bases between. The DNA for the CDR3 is TGTGCCAGCAGTTTCCCGGGGGTTGGGGCCAACGTCCTGACTTTC. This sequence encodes CASSFPGVGANVLTF.

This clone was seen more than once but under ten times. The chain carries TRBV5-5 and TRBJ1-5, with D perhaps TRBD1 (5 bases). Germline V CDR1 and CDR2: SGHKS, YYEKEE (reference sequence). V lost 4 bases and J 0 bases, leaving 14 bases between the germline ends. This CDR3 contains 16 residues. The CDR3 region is CASSGGAANSNQPQHF. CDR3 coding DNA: TGTGCCAGCAGCGGTGGGGCAGCTAATAGCAATCAGCCCCAGCATTTT.

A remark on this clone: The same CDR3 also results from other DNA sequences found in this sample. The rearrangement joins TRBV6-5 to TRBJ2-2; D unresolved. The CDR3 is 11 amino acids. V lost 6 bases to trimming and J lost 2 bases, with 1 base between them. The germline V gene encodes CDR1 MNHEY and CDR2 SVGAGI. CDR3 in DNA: TGTGCCAGCAGAAACACCGGGGAGCTGTTTTTT. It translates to CASRNTGELFF.

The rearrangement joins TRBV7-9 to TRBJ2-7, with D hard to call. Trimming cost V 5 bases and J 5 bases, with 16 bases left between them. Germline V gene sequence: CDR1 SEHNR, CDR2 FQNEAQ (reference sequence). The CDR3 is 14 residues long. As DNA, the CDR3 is TGTGCCAGCAGCGTGGGATTAGCTCACCACGAGCAGTACTTC. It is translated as CASSVGLAHHEQYF.

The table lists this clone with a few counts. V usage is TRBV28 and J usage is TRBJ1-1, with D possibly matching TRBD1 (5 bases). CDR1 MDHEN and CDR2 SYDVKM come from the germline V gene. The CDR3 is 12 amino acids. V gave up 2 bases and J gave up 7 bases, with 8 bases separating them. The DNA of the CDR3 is TGTGCCAGCAGTTTAGCGGGGGTTGAAGCTTTCTTT. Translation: CASSLAGVEAFF.

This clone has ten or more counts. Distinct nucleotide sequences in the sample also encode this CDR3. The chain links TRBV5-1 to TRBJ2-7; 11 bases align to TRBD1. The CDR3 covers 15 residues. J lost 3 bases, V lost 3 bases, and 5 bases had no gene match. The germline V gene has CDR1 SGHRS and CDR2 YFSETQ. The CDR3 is CASSSSGTGGYEQYF. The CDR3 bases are TGCGCCAGCAGCTCGTCCGGGACAGGGGGCTACGAGCAGTACTTC.

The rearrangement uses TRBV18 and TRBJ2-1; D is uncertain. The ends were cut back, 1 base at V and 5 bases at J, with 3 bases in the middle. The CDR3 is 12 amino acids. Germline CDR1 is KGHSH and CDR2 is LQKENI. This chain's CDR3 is CASSPLNNEQFF. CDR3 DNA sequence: TGTGCCAGCTCACCACTTAACAATGAGCAGTTCTTC.

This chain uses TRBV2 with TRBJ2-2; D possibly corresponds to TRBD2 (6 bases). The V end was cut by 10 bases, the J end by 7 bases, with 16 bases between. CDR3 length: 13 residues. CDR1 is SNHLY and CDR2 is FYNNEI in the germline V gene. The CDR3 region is CATQGAGRGELFF. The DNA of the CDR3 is TGTGCCACCCAAGGGGCGGGGCGCGGGGAGCTGTTTTTT.

CDR3 residues: CASSLVGGVNTGELFF. CDR3 coding DNA: TGCGCCAGCAGCTTGGTAGGCGGGGTAAACACCGGGGAGCTGTTTTTT. The gene calls are TRBV5-1 and TRBJ2-2; D possibly corresponds to TRBD2 (6 bases). This CDR3 is 16 amino acids long. The V and J ends lost 0 bases and 2 bases respectively, with 11 bases between them. Germline values: CDR1 SGHRS, CDR2 YFSETQ.

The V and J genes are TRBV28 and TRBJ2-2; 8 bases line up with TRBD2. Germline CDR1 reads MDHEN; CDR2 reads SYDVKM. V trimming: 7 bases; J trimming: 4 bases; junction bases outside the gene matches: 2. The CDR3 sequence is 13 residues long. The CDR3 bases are TGTGCCAGCACGGGAGGGAGCACCGGGGAGCTGTTTTTT. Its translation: CASTGGSTGELFF.